The 31 T cell receptor beta chains below were found in one sample sequenced in a study of T-cell reconstitution after alpha-beta-depleted transplantation in children. Unique molecular identifiers were incorporated during preparation of the TCRbeta library. One entry per CDR3 protein, called by TCRdb with MiXCR from the PCR reads. The table shows fewer than 750,000 distinct CDR3 sequences, with roughly 23% occurring only once. This specimen was PBMCs, mostly from graft donor cells, taken 360 days after TCRalphabeta/CD19-depleted stem cell transplant. The origin of the receptors is a boy under two years old who had a stem cell transplant for acute myeloid leukemia, so the T cells may come from the graft donor.

The chain combines TRBV5-1 with TRBJ2-1; no reliable D call. Looked up from germline, CDR1 is SGHRS and CDR2 is YFSETQ. CDR3 size: 12 residues. V was clipped by 2 bases and J by 10 bases, with 10 bases between them. The CDR3 sequence: CASSFTCAEQFF. For the CDR3, the DNA is TGCGCCAGCAGCTTTACGTGCGCAGAGCAGTTCTTC.

This clonotype showed up just a few times. The chain carries TRBV3-1 and TRBJ2-2; 14 positions match TRBD2. The CDR3 contains 18 residues. The germline gives CDR1 LGHDT, CDR2 YNNKEL (reference sequence). Trimming took 1 base from V and 4 from J; bases not matched to a gene: 5. The CDR3 DNA reads TGTGCCAGCAGCCAAGGACTAGCGGGGGGGCCGTTCACCGGGGAGCTGTTTTTT. The encoded protein is CASSQGLAGGPFTGELFF.

CDR3 loop: CASSSGQGAGTQYF. DNA for the CDR3: TGTGCCAGCAGTTCCGGACAGGGGGCAGGGACCCAGTACTTC. This chain connects TRBV28 to TRBJ2-5, with 11 bases aligning to TRBD1. The V gene's germline CDR1 is MDHEN and CDR2 SYDVKM. V was pared by 4 bases and J by 7 bases, with 5 bases of the junction left unmatched. The CDR3 covers 14 residues.

This chain's CDR3 is CASSLHRSGGNTGELFF. CDR3 sequence (DNA): TGTGCCAGCAGCTTACATCGCAGCGGGGGTAACACCGGGGAGCTGTTTTTT. The chain combines TRBV11-2 with TRBJ2-2, with 8 bases identical to TRBD2. CDR1 and CDR2 (germline): SGHAT, FQNNGV. V trimming: 2 bases; J trimming: 2 bases; junction bases outside the gene matches: 7. The CDR3 runs 17 residues.

The chain carries TRBV18 and TRBJ1-1, with a weak D call TRBD1 (5 bases). The CDR3 is made up of 13 amino acids. The V and J ends lost 0 bases and 6 bases respectively, with 8 bases between them. Germline loops: CDR1 KGHSH, CDR2 LQKENI. CDR3 DNA sequence: TGTGCCAGCTCACCACCCCAGGGCTCTGAAGCTTTCTTT. It specifies CASSPPQGSEAFF.

In its sample, this clonotype was seen many times. The rearrangement links TRBV6-1 to TRBJ2-2; D might be TRBD1 or TRBD2, each matching 6 bases. The CDR3 is made up of 13 amino acids. The V end was cut by 3 bases, the J end by 7 bases, with 9 bases between. Germline V gene lookup returns CDR1 MNHNS and CDR2 SASEGT. In DNA, the CDR3 is TGTGCCAGCAGTGACGGGGGCGGCGGGGAGCTGTTTTTT. Protein product: CASSDGGGGELFF.

The gene calls are TRBV29-1 and TRBJ2-5, with 10 bases that match TRBD1. Germline CDR1 is SQVTM and CDR2 is ANQGSEA. V shed 7 bases, J shed 6 bases, and the junction held 8 bases outside the gene matches. The length of the CDR3 is 13 residues. The CDR3 bases are TGCAGCGCCCCGACAGGGGGCGCAAAGACCCAGTACTTC. Residues: CSAPTGGAKTQYF.

In this sample, this clonotype turned up a few times. The V and J genes are TRBV6-5 and TRBJ1-1, with TRBD1 matching over 8 bases. CDR3 size: 14 residues. V trimming: 5 bases; J trimming: 3 bases; junction bases outside the gene matches: 5. Germline V gene sequence: CDR1 MNHEY, CDR2 SVGAGI. The CDR3 protein is CASSRRGHHTEAFF. The CDR3 region has the DNA TGTGCCAGCAGTCGCAGGGGGCACCACACTGAAGCTTTCTTT.

This chain joins TRBV5-1 and TRBJ2-5; 10 positions agree with TRBD1. Germline-derived CDR1 and CDR2 are SGHRS and YFSETQ. Trimming removed 0 bases from V and 1 base from J; junction bases left unmatched: 12. The CDR3 loop spans 19 amino acids. The DNA of the CDR3 is TGCGCCAGCAGCTTGGGACAGGGGGCCGGATTACGCACCCAAGAGACCCAGTACTTC. It codes for CASSLGQGAGLRTQETQYF.

The chain uses TRBV7-2 and TRBJ2-1; 11 nucleotides align to TRBD2. V lost 3 bases to trimming and J lost 6 bases; unmatched junction nucleotides: 4. The CDR3 extends over 15 amino acids. Germline CDR1 and CDR2: SGHTA and FQGNSA. CDR3 coding DNA: TGTGCCAGCAGCTTTAGCGGGGGGGAAGGCAATGAGCAGTTCTTC. Translated: CASSFSGGEGNEQFF. Full variable domain (remainder filled in from reference TRBV7-2 and TRBJ2-1): GAGVSQSPSNKVTEKGKDVELRCDPISGHTALYWYRQSLGQGLEFLIYFQGNSAPDKSGLPSDRFSAERTGGSVSTLTIQRTQQEDSAVYLCASSFSGGEGNEQFFGPGTRLTVL.

This chain links TRBV20-1 with TRBJ2-3; D perhaps matches TRBD2 (7 bases). Between the trimmed V and J ends, which lost 0 bases and 2 bases, there was a span of 18 bases. CDR1 is DFQATT and CDR2 is SNEGSKA in the germline V gene (reference sequence). There are 17 residues in the CDR3. The CDR3 sequence: CSARDGGGAYLTDTQYF. The CDR3 DNA sequence: TGCAGTGCTAGAGATGGCGGGGGCGCGTACCTCACAGATACGCAGTATTTT.

This clonotype was found many times. CDR3: CASSPPGYTEAFF. CDR3 in DNA: TGTGCCAGCAGCCCGCCAGGCTACACTGAAGCTTTCTTT. The V gene is TRBV7-9, the J gene TRBJ1-1; D remains ambiguous. The CDR3 loop spans 13 amino acids. CDR1 is SEHNR, CDR2 FQNEAQ, per germline (reference sequence). The germline V and J ends were trimmed by 5 bases and 3 bases, with 10 bases remaining between them.

This chain joins TRBV4-1 and TRBJ1-5; D gene ambiguous. Trimming stripped 4 bases from V and 1 base from J, with 14 bases between. The CDR3 covers 16 residues. Germline CDR1 reads MGHRA; CDR2 reads YSYEKL. CDR3 sequence reads: CASSPSYLWSNQPQHF. The CDR3 nucleotides read TGCGCCAGCAGCCCCTCCTACCTGTGGAGCAATCAGCCCCAGCATTTT.

The rearrangement joins TRBV21-1 to TRBJ2-4; the DNA was not used to check the table's D call, TRBD1. TRBV21-1 is a pseudogene segment. The CDR3 is 15 residues long. Here the CDR3 DNA reads TGTGCCAGCAACAGGGGCATCTTAGCCAAAAACATTCAGTACTTC. Its protein is CASNRGILAKNIQYF.

In its sample, this clonotype was seen a few times. The V call is TRBV20-1, the J call TRBJ2-4; a weak D match, TRBD2 (6 bases). Per the germline V gene, CDR1 is DFQATT and CDR2 is SNEGSKA (reference sequence). The CDR3 runs 14 residues. Trimming took 3 bases from V and 8 from J, leaving 17 bases between them. The CDR3: CSASIGGEKDIQYF. The CDR3 DNA sequence: TGCAGTGCTAGTATCGGGGGTGAGAAGGACATTCAGTACTTC.

CDR3 DNA: TGTGCCAGCAGCCGCCCGAACTATGGCTACACCTTC. It is translated as CASSRPNYGYTF. The rearrangement uses TRBV28 and TRBJ1-2; D remains ambiguous. The CDR3 length is 12 residues. Looked up from germline, CDR1 is MDHEN and CDR2 is SYDVKM. V was clipped by 6 bases and J by 2 bases, with 7 bases between them.

This chain links TRBV12-3 or TRBV12-4 with TRBJ1-4, with 7 nucleotides matching TRBD1. This CDR3 is 15 amino acids long. Trimming cost V 6 bases and J 5 bases; bases outside gene matches: 9. CDR3 loop: CASSPYRDSNEKLFF. The CDR3 DNA reads TGTGCCAGCAGCCCCTACCGGGACAGCAATGAAAAACTGTTTTTT.

This clonotype was detected many times. The chain links TRBV5-1 to TRBJ1-1; 8 bases match TRBD1. There are 16 residues in the CDR3. Germline-derived CDR1 and CDR2 are SGHRS and YFSETQ. Trimming at V came to 2 bases and at J to 0 bases, leaving 6 bases not matched to a gene. The CDR3 loop is CASSLASGGLNTEAFF. For the CDR3, the DNA is TGCGCCAGCAGCTTAGCTTCAGGGGGCTTGAACACTGAAGCTTTCTTT.

This clonotype was observed a handful of times. The chain links TRBV12-3 or TRBV12-4 to TRBJ2-1, with 12 bases aligning to TRBD2. Trimming removed 1 base from V and 10 bases from J; junction bases left unmatched: 5. The CDR3 extends over 15 amino acids. The chain's CDR3 is CASSLGTSGVREQFF. The CDR3 bases are TGTGCCAGCAGTTTAGGGACTAGCGGGGTACGAGAGCAGTTCTTC.

This clonotype was picked up a small number of times. The genes are TRBV12-3 or TRBV12-4 and TRBJ2-7; 9 bases line up with TRBD1. V shed 8 bases and J 3 bases; nucleotides not matched to a gene: 5. The CDR3 consists of 13 residues. CDR3 loop: CASRDRAYYEQYF. The CDR3, as DNA: TGTGCCAGCCGGGACAGGGCCTACTACGAGCAGTACTTC.

This clonotype has just a few counts. The V call is TRBV10-2, the J call TRBJ1-2, with D possibly TRBD1 on 6 matching bases. The CDR3 is 13 amino acids. V was shortened by 2 bases and J by 4 bases, with 8 bases between the two germline ends. Germline CDR1 is WSHSY and CDR2 is SAAADI. The CDR3 region has the DNA TGCGCCAGCAGTGAGAACAGGGCCTATGGCTACACCTTC. It yields the protein CASSENRAYGYTF.

This clonotype showed up just a few times. The chain links TRBV2 to TRBJ2-5; TRBD1 matches at 7 bases. V dropped 9 bases and J dropped 1; count of bases not matched to a gene: 8. Germline V gene lookup returns CDR1 SNHLY and CDR2 FYNNEI. The CDR3 is made up of 14 amino acids. CDR3 DNA: TGTGCCAGTGGGGGACAGCTGTTCCAAGAGACCCAGTACTTC. Protein product: CASGGQLFQETQYF.

V and J are TRBV20-1 and TRBJ2-7, with D possibly matching TRBD1 (6 bases). The CDR3 runs 15 residues. Germline-derived CDR1 and CDR2 are DFQATT and SNEGSKA (reference sequence). Trimming took off 4 bases at V and 0 bases at J, with 16 bases between the two ends. CDR3 in DNA: TGCAGTGCTACGAAACTGGGACAACTCTCCTACGAGCAGTACTTC. Amino acids: CSATKLGQLSYEQYF.

Only a few counts were recorded for this clonotype. The chain employs TRBV7-9 and TRBJ2-1; 7 nucleotides line up with TRBD1. Germline CDR1 reads SEHNR; CDR2 reads FQNEAQ (reference sequence). The junction had 8 bases not matched to a gene; V was cut back by 3 bases and J by 6 bases. The CDR3 sequence is 15 residues long. Written as DNA, the CDR3 is TGTGCCAGCAGCTTCATTCAGGGGGACGGCAATGAGCAGTTCTTC. This encodes CASSFIQGDGNEQFF.

This clonotype was seen many times. V usage is TRBV24-1 and J usage is TRBJ2-1; unclear D gene. This CDR3 is 13 amino acids long. Between the trimmed V and J ends, which lost 1 base and 9 bases, there was a span of 9 bases. CDR1 is KGHDR and CDR2 is SFDVKD in the germline V gene. CDR3 DNA sequence: TGTGCCACCAGTGATTTCTTACAGATTGAGCAGTTCTTC. This encodes CATSDFLQIEQFF.

This clonotype was detected a few times. The J gene is TRBJ2-7, the V gene TRBV29-1; TRBD2 agrees at 9 bases. This CDR3 region has 15 residues. Germline lookup yields CDR1 SQVTM and CDR2 ANQGSEA. After removal of 5 bases from V and 2 bases from J, the junction contained 10 bases not matched to a gene. The chain's CDR3 is CSVISRLAGTYEQYF. The DNA of the CDR3 is TGCAGCGTTATCTCGAGGCTAGCGGGGACCTACGAGCAGTACTTC.

In its sample, this clonotype was seen many times. The chain couples TRBV20-1 to TRBJ2-6; D is perhaps TRBD1 (6 bases). The germline V gene has CDR1 DFQATT and CDR2 SNEGSKA (reference sequence). This CDR3 is 15 amino acids long. The ends were cut back, 3 bases at V and 2 bases at J, with 11 bases in the middle. The CDR3 DNA follows: TGCAGTGCTAGGGGACCAGGGGCTGGGGCCAACGTCCTGACTTTC. Translating gives CSARGPGAGANVLTF.

The rearrangement uses TRBV20-1 and TRBJ2-1, with 10 bases that match TRBD1. This CDR3 spans 14 amino acids. Germline loops: CDR1 DFQATT, CDR2 SNEGSKA (reference sequence). The trim removed 6 bases at V and 6 bases at J, leaving 8 bases unmatched. CDR3: CSAPRDRGPNEQFF. Written as DNA, the CDR3 is TGCAGTGCCCCCCGGGACAGGGGACCCAATGAGCAGTTCTTC.

This clonotype was recorded a few times. V gene TRBV6-5 combines with J gene TRBJ1-1; possibly TRBD1 for D (6 bases). V was cut by 5 bases and J by 5 bases, with 18 bases left in between. CDR1 and CDR2 from the germline V gene are MNHEY and SVGAGI. The CDR3 contains 15 residues. The CDR3 protein is CASSHERIRGTEAFF. The CDR3 DNA is TGTGCCAGCAGTCACGAACGGATCAGGGGAACTGAAGCTTTCTTT.

This clonotype was counted many times. The V and J genes are TRBV20-1 and TRBJ1-2; D possibly corresponds to TRBD1 (5 bases). The CDR3 is made up of 13 amino acids. From germline, CDR1 is DFQATT and CDR2 SNEGSKA (reference sequence). V gave up 6 bases and J gave up 3 bases, with 14 bases separating them. The CDR3 reads CSAGGGIDYGYTF. In DNA form, the CDR3 reads TGCAGTGCCGGGGGGGGGATCGACTATGGCTACACCTTC.

The J gene is TRBJ2-3, the V gene TRBV7-8, with a possible D match to TRBD2 (6 bases). V was pared by 3 bases and J by 0 bases, with 16 bases between. The germline V gene encodes CDR1 SGHVS and CDR2 FQNEAQ. The CDR3 sequence is 17 residues long. CDR3 sequence reads: CASSFNILASSTDTQYF. CDR3 nucleotides: TGTGCCAGCAGCTTCAATATACTAGCATCAAGCACAGATACGCAGTATTTT.